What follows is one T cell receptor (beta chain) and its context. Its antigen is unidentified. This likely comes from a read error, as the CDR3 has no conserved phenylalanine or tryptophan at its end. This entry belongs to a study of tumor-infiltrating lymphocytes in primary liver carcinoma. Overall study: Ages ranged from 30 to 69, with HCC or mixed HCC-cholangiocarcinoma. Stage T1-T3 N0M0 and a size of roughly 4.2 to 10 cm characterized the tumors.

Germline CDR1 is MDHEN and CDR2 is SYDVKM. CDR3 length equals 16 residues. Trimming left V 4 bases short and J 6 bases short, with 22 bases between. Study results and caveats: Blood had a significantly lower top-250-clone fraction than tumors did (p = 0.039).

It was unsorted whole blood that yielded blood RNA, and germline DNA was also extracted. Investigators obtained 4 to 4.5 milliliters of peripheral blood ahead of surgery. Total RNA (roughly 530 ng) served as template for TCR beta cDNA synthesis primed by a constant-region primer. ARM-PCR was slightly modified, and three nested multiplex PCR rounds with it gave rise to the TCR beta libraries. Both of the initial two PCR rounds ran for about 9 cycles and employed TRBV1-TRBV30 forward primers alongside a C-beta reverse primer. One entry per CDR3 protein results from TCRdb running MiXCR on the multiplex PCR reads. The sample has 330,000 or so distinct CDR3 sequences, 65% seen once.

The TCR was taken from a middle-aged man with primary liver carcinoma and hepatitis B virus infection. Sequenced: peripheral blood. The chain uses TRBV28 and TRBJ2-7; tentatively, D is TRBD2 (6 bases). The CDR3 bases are TGTGCCAGCAGTTCCCCTGGGACTCCCAGGGCGCCCGAGCAGTACTTA. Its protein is CASSSPGTPRAPEQYL.